Listed here are 14 T cell receptor beta chains from one sample, sequenced in a study of T cell responses to AZD1222 COVID-19 vaccine. The method was immunoSEQ multiplex PCR; TCRdb's version includes in-frame clones alone and lacks a portion of them. Counted here are fewer than 200,000 clones, just over 90% occurring once; the ten biggest clones make up approximately 2.5%. The sample consisted of peripheral blood, taken on day 0 of AZD1222 vaccination. The receptors come from an adult in good health.

This rearrangement joins TRBV10-1 to TRBJ2-4, with D perhaps matching TRBD1 or TRBD2 (5 bases each). This CDR3 comprises 12 residues. CDR1 and CDR2 from the germline V gene are WNHNN and SYGVQD (reference sequence). The V and J ends lost 2 bases and 9 bases respectively, with 8 bases between them. The CDR3: CASSEEGLIQYF. CDR3 nucleotides: TGCGCCAGCAGTGAGGAGGGGCTCATTCAGTACTTC.

This clone was observed a single time. This sequence joins TRBV29-1 and TRBJ2-3; 8 nucleotides align to TRBD1. The CDR3 is 12 amino acids. Germline V gives CDR1 SQVTM, CDR2 ANQGSEA. V lost 3 bases and J lost 6; bases outside the gene matches: 2. CDR3 coding DNA: TGCAGCGTTGATACAGGGGGTGATACGCAGTATTTT. This encodes CSVDTGGDTQYF.

The chain combines TRBV2 with TRBJ2-1; 7 bases are shared with TRBD1. This CDR3 contains 13 residues. V lost 6 bases and J lost 4; bases outside the gene matches: 3. Germline V lookup: CDR1 SNHLY, CDR2 FYNNEI. CDR3 region: CASSGDRYNEQFF. CDR3 sequence (DNA): TGTGCCAGCAGCGGGGACAGATACAATGAGCAGTTCTTC.

This chain links TRBV12-3 or TRBV12-4 with TRBJ1-5; D is perhaps TRBD1 (5 bases). The CDR3 is 13 amino acids. Trimming took 3 bases from V and 6 from J, leaving 9 bases between them. The chain's CDR3 is CASSFGGSQPQHF. CDR3 sequence (DNA): TGTGCCAGCAGTTTCGGGGGAAGTCAGCCCCAGCATTTT.

The chain has TRBV27 and TRBJ2-7, with 9 positions matching TRBD1. The CDR3 runs 14 residues. The V gene end was trimmed by 11 bases and the J gene end by 1 base; junction bases not matched to a gene: 9. CDR1 and CDR2 from the germline V gene are MNHEY and SMNVEV (reference sequence). The CDR3 region has the DNA TGTGCCTCTCGACCCGGGACAGGGTCCTACGAGCAGTACTTC. It specifies CASRPGTGSYEQYF.

Turning to this clone: At one end the junction does not follow the germline gene, possibly because of a read error. The rearrangement joins TRBV4-2 to TRBJ2-3; 9 bases agree with TRBD1. The CDR3 extends over 19 amino acids. Looked up from germline, CDR1 is LGHNA and CDR2 is YNFKEQ. The CDR3 loop is CASSQVVGLADRGTDTQYF. The CDR3 DNA reads TGTGCCAGCAGCCAAGTAGTGGGGTTAGCGGACAGGGGCACCGATACGCAGTATTTT.

This clone showed up just a few times. The chain has TRBV6-1 and TRBJ2-7, with a tentative D call TRBD2 (6 bases). The CDR3 has 11 amino acids. The germline gives CDR1 MNHNS, CDR2 SASEGT. V lost 3 bases and J 9 bases, leaving 9 bases between the germline ends. The CDR3 sequence is CASSEGGSQYF. The DNA of the CDR3 is TGTGCCAGCAGTGAGGGGGGATCGCAGTACTTC.

J is TRBJ2-7 and V is TRBV2; 7 positions agree with TRBD1. Trimming at V came to 11 bases and at J to 2 bases, leaving 12 bases not matched to a gene. This CDR3 contains 14 residues. CDR1 is SNHLY, CDR2 FYNNEI, per germline. CDR3 protein: CAGAHEDRPYEQYF. The CDR3 DNA reads TGTGCCGGAGCACATGAGGACAGGCCCTACGAGCAGTACTTC.

Remarks on this clone: Relative to the germline gene, one junction end is altered; a read error may explain this. The CDR3 DNA is TGTGCCAGCAGGGAAGGAAGCACAGATACGCAGTATTTT. It encodes CASREGSTDTQYF. The rearrangement links TRBV2 to TRBJ2-3, with D unclear. Germline lookup yields CDR1 SNHLY and CDR2 FYNNEI. CDR3 length equals 13 residues.

The V and J genes are TRBV24-1 and TRBJ2-5, with D unclear. The V gene's germline CDR1 is KGHDR and CDR2 SFDVKD. The V gene lost 5 bases and the J gene lost 5 bases, with 5 bases spanning the gap. The CDR3 consists of 11 residues. Written as DNA, the CDR3 is TGTGCCACCAGTGTGGGGGAGACCCAGTACTTC. Amino acid sequence: CATSVGETQYF.

The rearrangement joins TRBV9 to TRBJ2-3, with a possible D match to TRBD2 (6 bases). The CDR3 consists of 15 residues. The ends were cut back, 0 bases at V and 6 bases at J, with 14 bases in the middle. Germline V gene data show CDR1 as SGDLS and CDR2 as YYNGEE. DNA of the CDR3: TGTGCCAGCAGCGTAGAGGAACGGGAGAGGGATACGCAGTATTTT. Its protein is CASSVEERERDTQYF.

CDR3 in DNA: TGTGCCACCAGCAGGGATCCGCAAGGCGAGCAGTACTTC. It encodes CATSRDPQGEQYF. This chain uses TRBV15 with TRBJ2-7, with unresolved D. The CDR3 loop spans 13 amino acids. Germline V lookup: CDR1 LNHNV, CDR2 YYDKDF (reference sequence). Trimming pared 3 bases from V and 6 bases from J, leaving 12 bases between.

Written as DNA, the CDR3 is TGTGCCAGCAGCCCAAACAGGGGCAATCAGCCCCAGCATTTT. Translation: CASSPNRGNQPQHF. V gene TRBV21-1 combines with J gene TRBJ1-5; no check of the table's D call, TRBD1, against the DNA was made. TRBV21-1 represents a pseudogene. CDR3 size: 14 residues.

V usage is TRBV7-2 and J usage is TRBJ1-5; tentatively, D is TRBD1 (5 bases). The germline V gene encodes CDR1 SGHTA and CDR2 FQGNSA. V lost 3 bases and J 7 bases, leaving 19 bases between the germline ends. The CDR3 has 16 residues. CDR3 in DNA: TGTGCCAGCAGCTTTTTTGGGGGGAACTCGGGACAGCCCCAGCATTTT. This translates into CASSFFGGNSGQPQHF. Combining the CDR3 with reference TRBV7-2 and TRBJ1-5 gives the whole variable domain GAGVSQSPSNKVTEKGKDVELRCDPISGHTALYWYRQSLGQGLEFLIYFQGNSAPDKSGLPSDRFSAERTGGSVSTLTIQRTQQEDSAVYLCASSFFGGNSGQPQHFGDGTRLSIL.